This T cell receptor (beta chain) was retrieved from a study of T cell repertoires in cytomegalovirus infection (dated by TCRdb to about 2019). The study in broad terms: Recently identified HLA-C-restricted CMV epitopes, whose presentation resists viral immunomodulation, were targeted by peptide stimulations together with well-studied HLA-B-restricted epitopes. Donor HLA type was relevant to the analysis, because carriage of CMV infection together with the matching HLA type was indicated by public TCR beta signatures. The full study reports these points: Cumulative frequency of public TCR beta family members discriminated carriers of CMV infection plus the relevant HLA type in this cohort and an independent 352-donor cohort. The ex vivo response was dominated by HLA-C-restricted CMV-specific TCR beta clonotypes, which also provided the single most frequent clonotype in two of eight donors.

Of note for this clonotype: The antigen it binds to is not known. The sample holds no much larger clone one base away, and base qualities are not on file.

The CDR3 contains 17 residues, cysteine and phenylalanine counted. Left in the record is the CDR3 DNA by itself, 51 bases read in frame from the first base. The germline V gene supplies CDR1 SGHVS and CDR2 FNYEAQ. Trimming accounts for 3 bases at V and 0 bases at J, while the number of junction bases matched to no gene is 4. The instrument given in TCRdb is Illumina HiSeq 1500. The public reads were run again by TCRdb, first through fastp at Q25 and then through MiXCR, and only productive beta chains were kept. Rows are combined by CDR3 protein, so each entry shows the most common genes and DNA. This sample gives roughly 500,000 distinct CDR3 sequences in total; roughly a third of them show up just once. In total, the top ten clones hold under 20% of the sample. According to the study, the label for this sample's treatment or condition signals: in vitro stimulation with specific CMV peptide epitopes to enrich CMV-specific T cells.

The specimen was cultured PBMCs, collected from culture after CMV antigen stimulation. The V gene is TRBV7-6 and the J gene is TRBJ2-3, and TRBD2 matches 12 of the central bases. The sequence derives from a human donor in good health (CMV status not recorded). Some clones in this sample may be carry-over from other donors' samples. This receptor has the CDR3 CASSFAGTSGSTDTQYF. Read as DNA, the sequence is TGTGCCAGCAGCTTCGCGGGGACTAGCGGGAGCACAGATACGCAGTATTTT.